This T cell receptor beta chain came from a study of control samples from healthy donors and cancer patients. Trimming pared 3 bases from V and 0 bases from J, leaving 18 bases between. This CDR3 is built from 17 residues. The germline V gene encodes CDR1 SGDLS and CDR2 YYNGEE. Profiled with immunoSEQ multiplex PCR; TCRdb holds only in-frame clones, not every one. The data contain 100,000 to 150,000 clones, 92% of them singletons. The V and J genes are TRBV9 and TRBJ1-2, with a weak D call TRBD1 (6 bases). This TCR derives from a woman aged 45 to 65 in good health. The sample taken for sequencing was blood. CDR3 sequence (DNA): TGTGCCAGCAGCGAGGGCGGACAGCGGCTCACTAACTATGGCTACACCTTC. It yields the protein CASSEGGQRLTNYGYTF.